The sequence of this TCR beta chain was determined in a study of control samples from healthy donors and cancer patients. Germline-derived CDR1 and CDR2 are SEHNR and FQNEAQ (reference sequence). The CDR3 runs 13 residues. V gave up 5 bases and J gave up 2 bases, with 7 bases separating them. The data were produced by immunoSEQ multiplex PCR, yet TCRdb's version contains in-frame clones alone and is incomplete. The data show around 130,000 clones, with around nine tenths seen just once and about 12% held by the top ten. Input material: blood. The receptor comes from a man under 40 in good health. V gene TRBV7-9 combines with J gene TRBJ1-5; D not resolved. CDR3 sequence: CASSASGNQPQHF. CDR3 in DNA: TGTGCCAGCAGCGCGTCTGGCAATCAGCCCCAGCATTTT.